This T cell receptor beta chain was captured in a study of T cell repertoires in cytomegalovirus infection. General study points: Dominant in the ex vivo response were TCR beta clonotypes restricted by HLA-C and specific for CMV.

This CDR3 comprises 15 residues. Germline V gene sequence: CDR1 MGHRA, CDR2 YSYEKL. This clonotype has a handful of counts. What it binds is unknown. At one of its ends the junction is not consistent with the germline gene, which may arise from a read error. In TCRdb, the reads were re-called with MiXCR into one record per CDR3 protein. The sample lists roughly 300,000 distinct CDR3 sequences; 9.5% were seen once. Sequencing was performed on PBMCs. This chain connects TRBV4-1 to TRBJ1-6; 8 bases fit TRBD1. This TCR came from a human donor in good health (CMV status not recorded). Some clones in this sample may be carry-over from other donors' samples. The CDR3 here is CASSQGGQDNSPLHF. The CDR3 DNA reads TGTGCCAGCAGCCAAGGGGGACAGGATAATTCACCCCTCCACTTT.